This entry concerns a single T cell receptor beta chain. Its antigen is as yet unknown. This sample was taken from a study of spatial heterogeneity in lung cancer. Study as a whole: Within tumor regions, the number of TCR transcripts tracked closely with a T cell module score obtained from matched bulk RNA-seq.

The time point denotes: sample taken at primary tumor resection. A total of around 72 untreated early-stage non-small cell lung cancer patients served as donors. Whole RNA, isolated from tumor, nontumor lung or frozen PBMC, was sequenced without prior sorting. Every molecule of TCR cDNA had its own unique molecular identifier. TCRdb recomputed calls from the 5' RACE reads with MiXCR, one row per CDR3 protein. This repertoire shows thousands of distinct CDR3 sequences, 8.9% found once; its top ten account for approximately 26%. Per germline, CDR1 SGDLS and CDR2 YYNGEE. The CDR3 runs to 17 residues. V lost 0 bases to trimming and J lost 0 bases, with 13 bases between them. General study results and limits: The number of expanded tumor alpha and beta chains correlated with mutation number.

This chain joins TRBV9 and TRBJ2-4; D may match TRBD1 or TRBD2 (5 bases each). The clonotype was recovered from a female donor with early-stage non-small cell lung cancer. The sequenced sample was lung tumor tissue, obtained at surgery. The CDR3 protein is CASSVDPSGLAKNIQYF. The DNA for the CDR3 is TGTGCCAGCAGCGTAGACCCGTCGGGGCTAGCCAAAAACATTCAGTACTTC.